One and the same sample provided the 8 T cell receptor beta chains below, sequenced in a study of shared clonotypes between healthy human individuals. The method was immunoSEQ multiplex PCR; TCRdb's version includes in-frame clones alone and lacks a portion of them. The repertoire holds 980,000 or so clones, 70% to 85% seen once, with roughly 1.5% in the top ten. Sequenced input: memory CD4+ T cells sorted from blood. Subset: CD45RA-negative fraction. These receptors came from a man younger than 30 in good health.

The chain combines TRBV7-2 with TRBJ1-2; 10 bases match TRBD1. The germline V gene has CDR1 SGHTA and CDR2 FQGNSA. This CDR3 region has 15 residues. The trim removed 3 bases at V and 5 bases at J, leaving 6 bases unmatched. The CDR3 DNA follows: TGTGCCAGCAGCTTCGCCGGGACAGGGGCATATGGCTACACCTTC. This translates into CASSFAGTGAYGYTF.

This rearrangement joins TRBV11-1 to TRBJ1-1; D call uncertain. Trimming removed 0 bases at V and 8 bases at J, with 10 bases between. This CDR3 region has 13 residues. Germline V CDR1 and CDR2: SGHAT, FQDESV (reference sequence). CDR3 nucleotide sequence: TGTGCCAGCAGCTTAGCTGTCGGGAGGGAAGCTTTCTTT. The encoded protein is CASSLAVGREAFF. The full variable domain, rest sourced from reference TRBV11-1 and TRBJ1-1, is EAEVAQSPRYKITEKSQAVAFWCDPISGHATLYWYRQILGQGPELLVQFQDESVVDDSQLPKDRFSAERLKGVDSTLKIQPAELGDSAMYLCASSLAVGREAFFGQGTRLTVV.

This chain uses TRBV6-5 with TRBJ1-4, with D perhaps matching TRBD1 (5 bases). V shed 5 bases and J shed 7 bases, with 17 bases lying between them. The CDR3 consists of 15 residues. Germline V gene data show CDR1 as MNHEY and CDR2 as SVGAGI. As DNA, the CDR3 is TGTGCCAGCAGTCGAGACAGCGACAAGAGTGAAAAACTGTTTTTT. It encodes CASSRDSDKSEKLFF.

Remarks on this clone: Being one base from a much bigger clone, this may be a read error. This sample includes further DNA sequences coding for the same CDR3. The chain employs TRBV6-6 and TRBJ1-1; TRBD1 matches 7 bases. Germline lookup yields CDR1 MNHNY and CDR2 SVGAGI (reference sequence). V was clipped by 0 bases and J by 1 base; unmatched bases: 2. This CDR3 is 15 amino acids long. The CDR3 DNA follows: TGTGCCAGCAGTTACTCACGGACAGGGAACACTGAAGCTTTCTTT. As protein: CASSYSRTGNTEAFF.

The chain employs TRBV19 and TRBJ2-2; D is possibly TRBD1 or TRBD2 (5 bases each). Germline V lookup: CDR1 LNHDA, CDR2 SQIVND (reference sequence). The CDR3 is made up of 14 amino acids. The V end was cut by 10 bases, the J end by 3 bases, with 15 bases between. CDR3 amino acids: CATSPLGDTGELFF. CDR3 DNA sequence: TGTGCCACTAGCCCCTTGGGGGACACCGGGGAGCTGTTTTTT.

This clone was seen once. This rearrangement joins TRBV7-9 to TRBJ2-3, with TRBD2 matching over 8 bases. This CDR3 has 14 residues. With V trimmed by 5 bases and J by 4 bases, 5 bases remained unmatched. Germline CDR1 SEHNR, CDR2 FQNEAQ (reference sequence). CDR3 bases: TGTGCCAGCAGCCGGGAGGGCCGGGCAGATACGCAGTATTTT. Translation gives CASSREGRADTQYF.

The chain links TRBV25-1 to TRBJ1-1; unclear D gene. The V end lost 6 bases, the J end lost 7 bases, and 12 bases lay between the germline ends. Germline V gene lookup returns CDR1 MGHDK and CDR2 SYGVNS. The CDR3 extends over 12 amino acids. The CDR3 sequence is CASRPPKGEAFF. In nucleotides, the CDR3 is TGTGCCAGCAGGCCTCCGAAGGGTGAAGCTTTCTTT.

The rearrangement uses TRBV6-1 and TRBJ2-1, with 9 positions matching TRBD2. V was clipped by 3 bases and J by 0 bases; unmatched bases: 3. Germline CDR1 reads MNHNS; CDR2 reads SASEGT. CDR3 length: 16 residues. The CDR3 DNA reads TGTGCCAGCAGTGATAGCGGGGGAAACTCCTACAATGAGCAGTTCTTC. Its translation: CASSDSGGNSYNEQFF.